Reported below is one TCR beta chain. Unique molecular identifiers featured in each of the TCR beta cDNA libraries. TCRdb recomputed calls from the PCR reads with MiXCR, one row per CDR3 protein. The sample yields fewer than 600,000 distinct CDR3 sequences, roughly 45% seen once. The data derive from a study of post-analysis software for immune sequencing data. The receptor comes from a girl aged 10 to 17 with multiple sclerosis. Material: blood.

The CDR3, as DNA: TGCAGTGCTAGAGATTGGCGCGGGGCCTCCTACGAGCAGTACTTC. Translation gives CSARDWRGASYEQYF. This sequence joins TRBV20-1 and TRBJ2-7, with D possibly being TRBD2 (6 bases). V lost 0 bases, J lost 0 bases, and 12 bases lay in between. This CDR3 region has 15 residues. From germline, CDR1 is DFQATT and CDR2 SNEGSKA (reference sequence).